This TCR beta chain is drawn from a study of blood T cell repertoires in COVID-19. Overall study context: Sites across the United States, Italy and Spain contributed samples from acute and convalescent COVID-19.

Germline V lookup: CDR1 MDHEN, CDR2 SYDVKM. CDR3 length equals 15 residues. V gave up 5 bases and J gave up 0 bases; unmatched junction bases: 6. Authors' processing steps: Amplified reference gene primers provided the basis for estimating nucleated cell counts. Here immunoSEQ multiplex PCR was the method, and the copy in TCRdb shows in-frame clones only, minus some. For V, J and clone size, that table is used; D and trimming come from the DNA. The sample yields about 150,000 clones, roughly four fifths seen once. Sequenced: peripheral blood. The chain combines TRBV28 with TRBJ1-1; 7 bases line up with TRBD1. This TCR was sampled from a woman in her sixties with acute or convalescent COVID-19. The CDR3 loop is CASSPRDSLNTEAFF. DNA of the CDR3: TGTGCCAGCAGTCCTCGGGACAGCCTGAACACTGAAGCTTTCTTT.